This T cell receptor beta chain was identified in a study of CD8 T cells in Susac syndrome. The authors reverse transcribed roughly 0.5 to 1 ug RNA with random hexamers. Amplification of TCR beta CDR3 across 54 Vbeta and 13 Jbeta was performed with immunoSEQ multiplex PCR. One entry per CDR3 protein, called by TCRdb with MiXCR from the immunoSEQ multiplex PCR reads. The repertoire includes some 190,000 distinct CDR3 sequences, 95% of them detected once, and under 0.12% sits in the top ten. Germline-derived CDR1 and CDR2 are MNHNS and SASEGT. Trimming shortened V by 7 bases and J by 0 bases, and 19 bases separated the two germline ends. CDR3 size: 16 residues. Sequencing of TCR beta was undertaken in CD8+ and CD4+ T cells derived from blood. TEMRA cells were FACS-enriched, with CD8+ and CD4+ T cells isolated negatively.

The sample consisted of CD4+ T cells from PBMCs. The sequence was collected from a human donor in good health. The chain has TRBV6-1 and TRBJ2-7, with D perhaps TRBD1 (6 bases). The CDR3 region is CASTRFTGISSYEQYF. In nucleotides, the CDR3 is TGTGCCAGCACTAGATTTACAGGGATCTCCTCCTACGAGCAGTACTTC.